A single sample gave rise to the 6 T cell receptor beta chains below, sequenced in a study of cytomegalovirus exposure and HLA in healthy donors. Clones were sequenced by immunoSEQ multiplex PCR, and TCRdb holds only the in-frame ones, with some missing. This sample has 150,000 to 200,000 clones, with roughly 89% found just once. What was sequenced was PBMCs. All receptors come from a woman in her 30s in good health and CMV-seronegative.

V gene TRBV7-9 combines with J gene TRBJ2-3; 7 positions agree with TRBD1. Germline CDR1 SEHNR, CDR2 FQNEAQ (reference sequence). The CDR3 runs 16 residues. With 5 bases clipped from V and 3 bases from J, the junction kept 11 bases outside the gene matches. CDR3 protein: CASSTRQGVWTDTQYF. CDR3 nucleotides: TGTGCCAGCAGCACCCGACAGGGCGTGTGGACAGATACGCAGTATTTT.

This clone was found once. The J gene is TRBJ1-2, the V gene TRBV7-9; TRBD1 matches at 10 bases. After removal of 4 bases from V and 3 bases from J, the junction contained 2 bases not matched to a gene. CDR1 is SEHNR and CDR2 is FQNEAQ in the germline V gene (reference sequence). This CDR3 contains 14 residues. CDR3 sequence (DNA): TGTGCCAGCAGCTCGGGACAGGGGCACTATGGCTACACCTTC. Amino acid sequence: CASSSGQGHYGYTF. Combining the CDR3 with reference TRBV7-9 and TRBJ1-2 gives the whole variable domain DTGVSQNPRHKITKRGQNVTFRCDPISEHNRLYWYRQTLGQGPEFLTYFQNEAQLEKSRLLSDRFSAERPKGSFSTLEIQRTEQGDSAMYLCASSSGQGHYGYTFGSGTRLTVV.

This clone has a single count. The chain employs TRBV30 and TRBJ2-5; D may be TRBD2 (6 bases). The V end was cut by 1 base, the J end by 4 bases, with 7 bases between. The germline V gene has CDR1 GTSNPN and CDR2 SVGIG (reference sequence). CDR3 length: 12 residues. The CDR3 spells CAWSEEGETQYF. The CDR3 region has the DNA TGTGCCTGGAGTGAGGAGGGAGAGACCCAGTACTTC.

The chain recombines TRBV27 with TRBJ2-7, with a tentative D call TRBD2 (5 bases). V was cut by 2 bases and J by 7 bases, with 9 bases left in between. This CDR3 region has 12 residues. Germline CDR1 and CDR2: MNHEY and SMNVEV (reference sequence). The CDR3 nucleotides are TGTGCCAGCAGTTTACTCGGCGGGGAGCAGTACTTC. Amino acids: CASSLLGGEQYF.

This chain connects TRBV4-3 to TRBJ1-5, with D possibly matching TRBD1 (5 bases). Germline values: CDR1 LGHNA, CDR2 YSLEER. The CDR3 has 15 residues. Trimming shortened V by 0 bases and J by 7 bases, and 13 bases separated the two germline ends. CDR3 amino acids: CASSQDSSGNQPQHF. The DNA for the CDR3 is TGCGCCAGCAGCCAAGATTCTTCAGGGAACCAGCCCCAGCATTTT.

This chain joins TRBV6-1 and TRBJ2-3; TRBD1 matches at 7 bases. CDR1 and CDR2 (germline): MNHNS, SASEGT. This CDR3 contains 16 residues. V dropped 0 bases and J dropped 11; count of bases not matched to a gene: 14. The CDR3 protein is CASSEALGVGQIRQYF. CDR3 nucleotides: TGTGCCAGCAGTGAAGCGCTCGGGGTGGGACAGATAAGGCAGTATTTT.